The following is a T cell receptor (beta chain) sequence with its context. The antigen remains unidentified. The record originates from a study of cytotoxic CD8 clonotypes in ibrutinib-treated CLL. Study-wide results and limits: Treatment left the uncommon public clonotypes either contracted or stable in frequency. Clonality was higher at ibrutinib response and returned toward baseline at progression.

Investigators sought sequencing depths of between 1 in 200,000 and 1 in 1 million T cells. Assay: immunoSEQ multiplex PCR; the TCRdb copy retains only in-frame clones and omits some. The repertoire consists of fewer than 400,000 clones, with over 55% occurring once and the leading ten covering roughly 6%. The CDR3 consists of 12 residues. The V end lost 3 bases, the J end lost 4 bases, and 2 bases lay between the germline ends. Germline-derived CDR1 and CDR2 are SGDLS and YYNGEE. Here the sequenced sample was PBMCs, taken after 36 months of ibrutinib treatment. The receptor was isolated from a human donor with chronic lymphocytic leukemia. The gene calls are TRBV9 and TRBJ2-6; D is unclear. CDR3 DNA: TGTGCCAGCAGCGCCGGGGCCAACGTCCTGACTTTC. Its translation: CASSAGANVLTF.